This TCR beta chain comes out of a study of blood T cells in healthy people across ages. CDR3 size: 13 residues. V was clipped by 4 bases and J by 3 bases; unmatched bases: 2. Germline V gives CDR1 SGHTA, CDR2 FQGNSA. This clonotype came up many times. Using a J-beta primer mix together with a sample-barcoded 5' primer, a second PCR was run for roughly 6 to 11 cycles. MiXCR, applied by TCRdb to the 5' RACE reads, yields one record per CDR3 protein. This repertoire shows about 730,000 distinct CDR3 sequences, 35% to 45% found once; its top ten account for roughly 19%. V gene TRBV7-2 combines with J gene TRBJ2-5; TRBD2 matches at 7 bases. The specimen was blood. The sequence came from a woman aged 55-69 years in good health. CDR3 sequence: CASSSGTKETQYF. In DNA form, the CDR3 reads TGTGCCAGCAGCTCCGGGACTAAAGAGACCCAGTACTTC.